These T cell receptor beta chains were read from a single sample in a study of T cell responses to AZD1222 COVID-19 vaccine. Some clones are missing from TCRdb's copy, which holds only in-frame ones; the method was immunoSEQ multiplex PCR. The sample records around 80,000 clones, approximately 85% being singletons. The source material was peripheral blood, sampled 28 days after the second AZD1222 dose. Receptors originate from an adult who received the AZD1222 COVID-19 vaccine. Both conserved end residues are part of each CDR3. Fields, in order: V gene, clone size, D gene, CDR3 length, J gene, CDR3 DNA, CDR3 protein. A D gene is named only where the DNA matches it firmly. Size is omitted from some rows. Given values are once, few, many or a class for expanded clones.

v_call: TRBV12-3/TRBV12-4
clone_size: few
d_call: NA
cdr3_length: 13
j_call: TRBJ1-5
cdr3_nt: TGTGCCAGCAGTTTGGGCAGGAGTCAGCCCCAGCATTTT
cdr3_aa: CASSLGRSQPQHF

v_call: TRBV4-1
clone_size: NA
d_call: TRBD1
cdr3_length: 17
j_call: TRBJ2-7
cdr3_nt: TGCGCCAGCAGCCAGGAGTACAGGGGGCTAGGAGTCTACGAGCAGTACTTC
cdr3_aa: CASSQEYRGLGVYEQYF

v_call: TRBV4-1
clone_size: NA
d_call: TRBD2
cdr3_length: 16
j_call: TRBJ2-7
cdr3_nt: TGCGCCAGCAGCCGGACTAGCGGGGGGACTGCCTACGAGCAGTACTTC
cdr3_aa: CASSRTSGGTAYEQYF

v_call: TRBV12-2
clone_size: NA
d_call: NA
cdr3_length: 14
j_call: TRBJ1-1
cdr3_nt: TGTGCAAGTCGCTTAAGACTGATCAACACTGAAGCTTTCTTT
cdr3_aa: CASRLRLINTEAFF

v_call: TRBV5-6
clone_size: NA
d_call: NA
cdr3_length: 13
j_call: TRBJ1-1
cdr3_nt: TGTGCCAGCAGCTTAATCCCGAGGGGCGTAGCTTTCTTT
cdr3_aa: CASSLIPRGVAFF

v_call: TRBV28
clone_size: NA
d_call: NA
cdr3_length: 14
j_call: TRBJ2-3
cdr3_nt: TGTGCCAGCAGTTCGTGGGGTAGCACAGATACGCAGTATTTT
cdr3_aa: CASSSWGSTDTQYF

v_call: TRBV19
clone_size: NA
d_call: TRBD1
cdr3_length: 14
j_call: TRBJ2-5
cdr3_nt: TGTGCCAGTAACAGGGGTTTCGTCCAAGAGACCCAGTACTTC
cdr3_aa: CASNRGFVQETQYF

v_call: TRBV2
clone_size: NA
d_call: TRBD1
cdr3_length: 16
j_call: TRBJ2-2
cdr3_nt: TGTGCCAGCAGTTTGGGACAGGGCGGTAACACCGGGGAGCTGTTTTTT
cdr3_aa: CASSLGQGGNTGELFF

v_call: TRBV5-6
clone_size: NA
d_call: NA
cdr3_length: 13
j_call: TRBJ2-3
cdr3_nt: TGTGCCAGCAGCCTGGGGGGCACAGATACGCAGTATTTT
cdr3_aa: CASSLGGTDTQYF

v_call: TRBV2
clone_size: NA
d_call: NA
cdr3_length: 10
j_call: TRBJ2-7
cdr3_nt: TGTGCCAGCTCCGCCGGCGAGCAGTACTTC
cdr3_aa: CASSAGEQYF

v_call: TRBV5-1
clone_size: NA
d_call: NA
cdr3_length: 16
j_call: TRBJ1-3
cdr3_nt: TGCGCCAGCAGCTTGGATGGGGTCGGCTCTGGAAACACCATATATTTT
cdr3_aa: CASSLDGVGSGNTIYF

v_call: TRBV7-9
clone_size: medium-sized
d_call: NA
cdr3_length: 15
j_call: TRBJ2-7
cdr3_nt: TGTGCCAGCAGCTTAGGGTTGGGGAGAGACTACGAGCAGTACTTC
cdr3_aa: CASSLGLGRDYEQYF

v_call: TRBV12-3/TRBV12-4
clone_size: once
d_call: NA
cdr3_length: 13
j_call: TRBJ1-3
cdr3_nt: TGTGCCAGCAGTTCCCACGAGGGAAACACCATATATTTT
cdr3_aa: CASSSHEGNTIYF

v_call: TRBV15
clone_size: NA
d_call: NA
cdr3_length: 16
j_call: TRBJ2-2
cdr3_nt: TGTGCCACCAGCGCTAGGGATTTACGTATCACCGGGGAGCTGTTTTTT
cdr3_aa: CATSARDLRITGELFF

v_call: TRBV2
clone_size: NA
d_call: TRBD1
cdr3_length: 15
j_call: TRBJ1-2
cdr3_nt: TGTGCCAGCACCCTACAGGGGGCCTCTATGTATGGCTACACCTTC
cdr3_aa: CASTLQGASMYGYTF

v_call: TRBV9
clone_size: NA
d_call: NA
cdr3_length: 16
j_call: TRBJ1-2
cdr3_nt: TGTGCCAGCAGCGTAGGGTTTGGACAGTACTACTATGGCTACACCTTC
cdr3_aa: CASSVGFGQYYYGYTF

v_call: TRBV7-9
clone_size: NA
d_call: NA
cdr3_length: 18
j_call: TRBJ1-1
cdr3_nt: TGTGCCAGCAGCTTAGCGCAACACGCGGGGGCAATGAACACTGAAGCTTTCTTT
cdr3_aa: CASSLAQHAGAMNTEAFF

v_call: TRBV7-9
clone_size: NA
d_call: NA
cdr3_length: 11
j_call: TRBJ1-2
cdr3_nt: TGTGCCAGCAGCTTAGTGACCGGCTACACCTTC
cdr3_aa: CASSLVTGYTF

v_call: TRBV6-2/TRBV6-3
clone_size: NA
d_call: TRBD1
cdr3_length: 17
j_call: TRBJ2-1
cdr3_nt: TGTGCCAGCAGTCCCGGGACAGTTGCAAGCTCCTACAATGAGCAGTTCTTC
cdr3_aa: CASSPGTVASSYNEQFF

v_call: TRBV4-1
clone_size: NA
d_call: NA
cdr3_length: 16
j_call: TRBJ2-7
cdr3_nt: TGCGCCAGCAGCCAAGATGCAGGGTCATTTCTGTACGAGCAGTACTTC
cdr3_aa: CASSQDAGSFLYEQYF

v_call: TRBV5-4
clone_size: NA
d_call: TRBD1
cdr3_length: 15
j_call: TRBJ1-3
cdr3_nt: TGTGCCAGCAGCACGGGACAGTCTACCGGAAACACCATATATTTT
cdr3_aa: CASSTGQSTGNTIYF

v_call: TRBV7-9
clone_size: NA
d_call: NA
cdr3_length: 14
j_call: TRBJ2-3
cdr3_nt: TGTGCCAGCAGCTCGAGGGTGCGGGGGCTGACGCAGTATTTT
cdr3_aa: CASSSRVRGLTQYF

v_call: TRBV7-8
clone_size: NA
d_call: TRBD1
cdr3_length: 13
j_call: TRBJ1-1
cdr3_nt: TGTGCCAGCAGCCGAACAGGGGTTACTGAAGCTTTCTTT
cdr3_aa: CASSRTGVTEAFF

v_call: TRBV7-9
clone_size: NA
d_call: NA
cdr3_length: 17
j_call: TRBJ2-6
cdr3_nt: TGTGCCAGCAGCTTACACAGGGTCCTCTCTGGGGCCAACGTCCTGACTTTC
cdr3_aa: CASSLHRVLSGANVLTF

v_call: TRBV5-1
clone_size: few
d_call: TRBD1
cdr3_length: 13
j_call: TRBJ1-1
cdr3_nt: TGCGCCAGCAGCACAGGGGGTGGAACTGAAGCTTTCTTT
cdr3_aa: CASSTGGGTEAFF

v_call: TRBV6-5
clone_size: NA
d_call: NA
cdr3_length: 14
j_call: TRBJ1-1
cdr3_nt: TGTGCCAGCAGTCTCAAACACCTTAACACTGAAGCTTTCTTT
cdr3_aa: CASSLKHLNTEAFF

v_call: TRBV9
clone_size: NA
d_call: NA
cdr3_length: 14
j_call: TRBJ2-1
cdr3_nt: TGTGCCAGCAGCGTAGGACGAGAGGGCAATGAGCAGTTCTTC
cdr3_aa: CASSVGREGNEQFF

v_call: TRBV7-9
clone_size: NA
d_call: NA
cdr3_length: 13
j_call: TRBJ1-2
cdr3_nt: TGTGCCAGCAGCTTTTACGGTCACTATGGCTACACCTTC
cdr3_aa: CASSFYGHYGYTF